The clone carrying this T cell receptor beta chain has only a few counts. TCRdb re-called the RT-PCR reads with MiXCR, one entry per CDR3 protein. This table holds about 410,000 distinct CDR3 sequences, under 20% found once. This record comes from a study of patients and donors after allogeneic stem cell transplantation. V lost 6 bases and J 3 bases, leaving 18 bases between the germline ends. Germline V gene data show CDR1 as MNHNS and CDR2 as SASEGT. The CDR3 length is 15 residues. Source material: blood, either unsorted or a sorted T cell fraction (not recorded which). The sequence was obtained from a human donor who was either an allogeneic HSCT recipient or a stem cell or donor lymphocyte infusion donor (not recorded which). It is not recorded whose cells these are; they may come from a transplant donor. The chain is built from TRBV6-1 and TRBJ2-7, with D perhaps being TRBD1 or TRBD2 (5 bases each). The CDR3 loop reads CASSPLRGAGYEQYF. The CDR3 region has the DNA TGTGCCAGCAGCCCCTTGAGGGGCGCGGGCTACGAGCAGTACTTC.